This T cell receptor (beta chain) was identified during a study of T-cell reconstitution after alpha-beta-depleted transplantation in children. In germline, CDR1 is SQVTM, CDR2 ANQGSEA. CDR3 length: 14 residues. Trimming left V 5 bases short and J 2 bases short, with 16 bases between. Unique molecular identifiers were incorporated during preparation of the TCRbeta library. MiXCR, run by TCRdb on the PCR reads, gives a single entry per CDR3 protein. The sample has 420,000 or so distinct CDR3 sequences, roughly a tenth seen once. This clonotype was picked up a small number of times. This receptor was taken from a human donor who donated a stem cell graft to a child with acute myeloid leukemia. The sequencing here drew on PBMCs from the stem cell graft donor, taken from the stem cell graft. This chain connects TRBV29-1 to TRBJ2-7, with D perhaps assigned TRBD1 or TRBD2 (5 bases each). CDR3 sequence: CSVLGRVRPYEQYF. The CDR3 DNA is TGCAGCGTTTTGGGGCGGGTCCGCCCCTACGAGCAGTACTTC.